This TCR beta chain derives from a study of shared clonotypes between healthy human individuals. Naive CD4+ cells were CD45RA-selected; the remaining cells were memory. The V end was cut by 5 bases, the J end by 5 bases, with 15 bases between. CDR3 length equals 14 residues. Germline assignment: CDR1 LNHDA and CDR2 SQIVND (reference sequence). Sequencing was performed with immunoSEQ multiplex PCR; in TCRdb, only in-frame clones are kept and a portion is missing. Of about 2 million clones in the sample, roughly 94% were seen once. This chain uses TRBV19 with TRBJ2-5; D unresolved. This receptor was taken from a man aged 18 to 29 in good health. Sequenced sample: naive CD4+ T cells sorted from blood. As to subset: CD45RA+ positively selected. DNA of the CDR3: TGTGCCAGTAGTCCTACTCGGCGGATGGAGACCCAGTACTTC. It codes for CASSPTRRMETQYF.